The text below deals with one TCR beta chain. Its antigen is not identified. Germline loops: CDR1 SNHLY, CDR2 FYNNEI. The CDR3 contains 14 residues. The source of the sample is a study of T-cell reconstitution after alpha-beta-depleted transplantation in children. Study results and caveats: Several patients had high TCRbeta diversity at day 60; it came from surviving recipient T cells and thymic progenitors.

Unique molecular identifiers were used to barcode this TCRbeta library. TCRdb re-analysed the PCR reads in MiXCR, keeping a single row per CDR3 protein. The table records about 110,000 distinct CDR3 sequences, almost 6.5% of them present only once. This material consisted of PBMCs, mostly from graft donor cells, taken 360 days after TCRalphabeta/CD19-depleted stem cell transplant. The clonotype originates from a male patient aged 2 to 9 who had a stem cell transplant for acute lymphoblastic leukemia, so the T cells may come from the graft donor. The chain combines TRBV2 with TRBJ2-1; 9 nucleotides line up with TRBD1. CDR3 protein: CAHSDRGNYNEQFF. The CDR3 DNA reads TGTGCACACAGTGACAGGGGGAACTACAATGAGCAGTTCTTC.